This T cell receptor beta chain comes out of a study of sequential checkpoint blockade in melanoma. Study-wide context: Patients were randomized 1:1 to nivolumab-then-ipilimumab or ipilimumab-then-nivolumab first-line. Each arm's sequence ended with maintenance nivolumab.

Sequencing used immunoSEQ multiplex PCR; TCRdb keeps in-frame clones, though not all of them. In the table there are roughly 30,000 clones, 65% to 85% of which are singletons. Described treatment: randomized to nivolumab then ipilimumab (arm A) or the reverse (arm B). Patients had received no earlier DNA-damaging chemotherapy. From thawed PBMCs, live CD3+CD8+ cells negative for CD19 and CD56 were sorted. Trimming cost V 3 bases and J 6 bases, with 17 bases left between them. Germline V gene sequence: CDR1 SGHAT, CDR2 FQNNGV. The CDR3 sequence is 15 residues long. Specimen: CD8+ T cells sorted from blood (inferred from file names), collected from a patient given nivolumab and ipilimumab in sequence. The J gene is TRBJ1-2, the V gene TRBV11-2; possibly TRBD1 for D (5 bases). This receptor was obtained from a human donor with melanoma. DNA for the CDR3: TGTGCCAGCAGCTTCGACCCGGCAGGGAGGGATGGCTACACCTTC. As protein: CASSFDPAGRDGYTF.